This T cell receptor (beta chain) was sequenced in a study of blood T cell repertoires in COVID-19. Study overall: Specimens from acute and convalescent COVID-19 originated in the United States, Italy and Spain. T cells, B-cell-depleted T cells, or PBMCs supplied cDNA or gDNA.

The assay was immunoSEQ multiplex PCR, and TCRdb's table has in-frame clones only and misses some. The sample lists fewer than 450,000 clones, about 90% seen once, with 6% to 8.5% in the top ten. CDR1 and CDR2 (germline): KGHDR, SFDVKD. The ends lost 11 bases at V and 2 bases at J; junction bases unmatched: 7. This CDR3 has 13 residues. Seattle enrolled patients during active infection and tracked them longitudinally. The TCR comes from a woman in her 70s with COVID-19, enrolled during active disease. The sequenced material came from peripheral blood. This chain joins TRBV24-1 and TRBJ2-5, with 7 bases fitting TRBD1. For the CDR3, the DNA is TGTGCCAAGCTCCCGGGACAGCAAGAGACCCAGTACTTC. This codes for CAKLPGQQETQYF.